This entry concerns a single TCR beta chain. Which antigen it targets is not known. No clone much larger than this one lies a single base away; base qualities are absent. TCRdb records Illumina HiSeq 1500 as the sequencer. The public reads were reprocessed in TCRdb via fastp at Q25 and MiXCR, keeping in-frame beta chains. Identical CDR3 proteins give one entry, which carries the most common genes and DNA. This sample has some 940,000 distinct CDR3 sequences in its table, and around 31% of those were observed once. The ten top clones hold roughly an eighth of the sample. V is clipped by 1 base and J by 1 base, and the sequence between their germline boundaries is 11 bases long. CDR1 is given as SGHVS and CDR2 as FNYEAQ, both from the germline V gene. The CDR3 runs 15 amino acids, cysteine and phenylalanine included. Only the CDR3 DNA is retained, 45 bases long and in frame from the first base. The record originates from a study of T cell repertoires in cytomegalovirus infection (dated by TCRdb to about 2019). The study in broad terms: Peptide stimulations targeted recently identified HLA-C-restricted CMV epitopes, whose presentation resists viral immunomodulation, together with well-studied HLA-B-restricted epitopes. Because public TCR beta signatures pointed to carriage of CMV infection together with the matching HLA type, the HLA type of each donor mattered for the analysis. General conclusions and limits of the study: In both this cohort and an independent cohort of a few hundred donors, the cumulative frequency of public TCR beta family members distinguished carriers of CMV infection plus the relevant HLA type. In the ex vivo response, HLA-C-restricted CMV-specific TCR beta clonotypes were dominant, and in two of eight donors the single most frequent clonotype came from this HLA-C-restricted group.

In the paper's terms, the treatment or condition label means: in vitro stimulation with specific CMV peptide epitopes to enrich CMV-specific T cells. This sequence was found in a human donor in good health (CMV status not recorded). Some clones in this sample may be carry-over from other donors' samples. Sequencing was performed on cultured CD8+ T cells from PBMCs, taken from culture after CMV antigen stimulation. This chain joins TRBV7-6 to TRBJ2-7, with no confidently assigned D gene. Here is the DNA: TGTGCCAGCAGCTTAGGGGGTAGGGAATCCTACGAGCAGTACTTC. Translated, this gives CASSLGGRESYEQYF.